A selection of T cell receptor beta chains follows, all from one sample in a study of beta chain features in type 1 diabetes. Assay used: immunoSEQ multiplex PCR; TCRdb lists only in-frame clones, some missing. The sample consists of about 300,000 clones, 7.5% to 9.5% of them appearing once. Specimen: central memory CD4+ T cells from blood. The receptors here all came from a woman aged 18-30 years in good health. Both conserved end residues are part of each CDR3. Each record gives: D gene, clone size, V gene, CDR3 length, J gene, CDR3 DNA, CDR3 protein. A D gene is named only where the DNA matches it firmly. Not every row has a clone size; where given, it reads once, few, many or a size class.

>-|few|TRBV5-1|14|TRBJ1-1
TGCGCCAGCAGCTTAAACCAGCGGGCGAGGGTAGCTTTCTTT
CASSLNQRARVAFF
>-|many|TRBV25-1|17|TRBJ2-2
TGTGCCAGCAGTGAACTGGGAGGGGGGCTCGGCACCGGGGAGCTGTTTTTT
CASSELGGGLGTGELFF
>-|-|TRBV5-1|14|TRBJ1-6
TGCGCCAGCAGCTTGGAAGGGGGAAATTCACCCCTCCACTTT
CASSLEGGNSPLHF
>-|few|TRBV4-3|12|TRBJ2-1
TGCGCCAGCAGCCAAGATGACGATGAGCAGTTCTTC
CASSQDDDEQFF
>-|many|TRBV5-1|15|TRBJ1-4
TGCGCCAGCAGCAAGGGACGCGGCACTAATGAAAAACTGTTTTTT
CASSKGRGTNEKLFF
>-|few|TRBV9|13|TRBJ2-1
TGTGCCAGCAGCGCCGGGACACAGAATGAGCAGTTCTTC
CASSAGTQNEQFF
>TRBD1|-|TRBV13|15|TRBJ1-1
TGTGCCAGCAGCTTTCGGACAGGGGCGAGAACTGAAGCTTTCTTT
CASSFRTGARTEAFF
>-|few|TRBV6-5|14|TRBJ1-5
TGTGCCAGCAGTTACTCGAACAGGGATCAGCCCCAGCATTTT
CASSYSNRDQPQHF
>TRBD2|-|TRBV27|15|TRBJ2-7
TGTGCCAGCAGTTTGACTAGCGGGAGGAACCACGAGCAGTACTTC
CASSLTSGRNHEQYF
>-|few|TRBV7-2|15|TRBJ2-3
TGTGCCAGCACCCCGAGGGATACTAGCACAGATACGCAGTATTTT
CASTPRDTSTDTQYF
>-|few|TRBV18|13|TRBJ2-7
TGTGCCAGCTCACTGAGCGGAGGCTACGAGCAGTACTTC
CASSLSGGYEQYF
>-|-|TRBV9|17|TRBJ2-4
TGTGCCAGCAGCGCGGGCCTGGGCGGGGAAGCCAAAAACATTCAGTACTTC
CASSAGLGGEAKNIQYF
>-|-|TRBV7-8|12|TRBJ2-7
TGTGCCAGCAACGCCAGGGGCTACGAGCAGTACTTC
CASNARGYEQYF
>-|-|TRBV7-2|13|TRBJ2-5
TGTGCCAGCAGCCCCAGGGACCAAGAGACCCAGTACTTC
CASSPRDQETQYF
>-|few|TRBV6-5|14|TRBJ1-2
TGTGCCAGCAGTTACTCAGGACGGACGAATGGCTACACCTTC
CASSYSGRTNGYTF
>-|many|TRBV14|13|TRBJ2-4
TGTGCCAGCAGCCAATCTCTCCAAGGCATTCAGTACTTC
CASSQSLQGIQYF
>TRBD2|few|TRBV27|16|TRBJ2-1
TGTGCCAGCAGGAGAACCGGGACTAGCGGGACGAATGAGCAGTTCTTC
CASRRTGTSGTNEQFF
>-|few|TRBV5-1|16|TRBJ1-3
TGCGCCAGCAGCTCCGCGTGGGAGAGCTCTGGAAACACCATATATTTT
CASSSAWESSGNTIYF
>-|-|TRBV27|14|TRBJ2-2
TGTGCCAGCGCTCGAGGGGATGACACCGGGGAGCTGTTTTTT
CASARGDDTGELFF
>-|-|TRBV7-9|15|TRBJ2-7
TGTGCCAGCAGCTTACTTTCGGCTGCAGCTTACGAGCAGTACTTC
CASSLLSAAAYEQYF
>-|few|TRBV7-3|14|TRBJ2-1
TGTGCCAGCAGCTCTAACCCTGGGGGCGATGAGCAGTTCTTC
CASSSNPGGDEQFF
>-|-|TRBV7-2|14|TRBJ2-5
TGTGCCAGCAGCTTAGAACTAGCCACCGAGACCCAGTACTTC
CASSLELATETQYF
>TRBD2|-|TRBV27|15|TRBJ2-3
TGTGCCAGCAGTTTACTAGCGGGGGGGCGAGATACGCAGTATTTT
CASSLLAGGRDTQYF
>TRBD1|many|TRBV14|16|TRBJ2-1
TGTGCCAGCAGCCAATCGTTGGGACAGGGTAGAAATGAGCAGTTCTTC
CASSQSLGQGRNEQFF
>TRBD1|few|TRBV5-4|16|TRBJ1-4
TGTGCCAGCAGCCCAGAAGGGACAGGGGCGGATGAAAAACTGTTTTTT
CASSPEGTGADEKLFF
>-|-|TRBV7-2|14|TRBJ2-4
TGTGCCAGCAGCTGGGGGGCGGCCAAAAACATTCAGTACTTC
CASSWGAAKNIQYF
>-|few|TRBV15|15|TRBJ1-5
TGTGCCACCAGCTTCTACAGGGATCGAAGTCAGCCCCAGCATTTT
CATSFYRDRSQPQHF
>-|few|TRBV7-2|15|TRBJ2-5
TGTGCCAGCAGCTTAGGGCAACATCCTCAAGAGACCCAGTACTTC
CASSLGQHPQETQYF
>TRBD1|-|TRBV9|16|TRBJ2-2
TGTGCCAGCAGCGAGAGGACAGGTTCGATACCCGGGGAGCTGTTTTTT
CASSERTGSIPGELFF
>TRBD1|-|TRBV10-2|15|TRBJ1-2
TGCGCCAGCAGTGATTGGGCAGGGGGCAATAATGGCTACACCTTC
CASSDWAGGNNGYTF
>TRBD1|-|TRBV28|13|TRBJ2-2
TGTGCCACCGAAAGACAGGGAACCGGGGAGCTGTTTTTT
CATERQGTGELFF
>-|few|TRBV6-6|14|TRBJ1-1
TGTGCCAGCAGTTACTCGCTGTCAGGCGTTGAAGCTTTCTTT
CASSYSLSGVEAFF
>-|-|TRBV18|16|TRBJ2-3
TGTGCCAGCTCACCACGACCCTCTAGTAACACAGATACGCAGTATTTT
CASSPRPSSNTDTQYF
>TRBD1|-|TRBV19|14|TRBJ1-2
TGTGCCAGTAGTGTGGGACAGGGCGCCGGGGGCTACACCTTC
CASSVGQGAGGYTF
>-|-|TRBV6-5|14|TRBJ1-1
TGTGCCAGCTACACAGAGCAGATGAACACTGAAGCTTTCTTT
CASYTEQMNTEAFF
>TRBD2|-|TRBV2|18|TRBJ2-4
TGTGCCAGCAGCCTGACTAGCGGGAGGGCCGTGGGCAAAAACATTCAGTACTTC
CASSLTSGRAVGKNIQYF
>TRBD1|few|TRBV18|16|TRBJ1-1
TGTGCCAGCTCACCACCGCTGGGGACAGGCGCAGTTGAAGCTTTCTTT
CASSPPLGTGAVEAFF
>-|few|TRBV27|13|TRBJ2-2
TGTGCCAGCAGTCCCGGAGTGGCCGGGGAGCTGTTTTTT
CASSPGVAGELFF
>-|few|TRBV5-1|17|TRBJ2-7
TGCGCCAGCAGCCCCATCGTGGGGAGAAAAAGGGCTTACGAGCAGTACTTC
CASSPIVGRKRAYEQYF
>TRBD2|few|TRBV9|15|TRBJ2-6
TGTGCCAGCAGCGTAACGCAGGGAGGGTCCAACGTCCTGACTTTC
CASSVTQGGSNVLTF
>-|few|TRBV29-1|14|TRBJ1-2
TGCAGCGCCCCAATAGGGCGGTCTAACTATGGCTACACCTTC
CSAPIGRSNYGYTF
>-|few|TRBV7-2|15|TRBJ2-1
TGTGCCAGCAGCTTAGGCCCCCGCGTCTACAATGAGCAGTTCTTC
CASSLGPRVYNEQFF
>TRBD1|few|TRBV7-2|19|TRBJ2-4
TGTGCCAGCAGCTTAGCTGGGACAGGGGGCTATCGAGCCAAAAACATTCAGTACTTC
CASSLAGTGGYRAKNIQYF
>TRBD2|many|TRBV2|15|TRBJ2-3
TGTGCCAGCGGCGGGCTAGCGGGTCGCACAGATACGCAGTATTTT
CASGGLAGRTDTQYF
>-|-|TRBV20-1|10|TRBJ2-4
TGCAGTGCCCCGGGAAACATTCAGTACTTC
CSAPGNIQYF
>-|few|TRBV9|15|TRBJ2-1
TGTGCCAGCAGCGTGGGGCAGTTCGAACTCAATGAGCAGTTCTTC
CASSVGQFELNEQFF